Shown below are 14 T cell receptor beta chains from a single sample sequenced in a study of T cells after yellow fever vaccination. TCRdb itself ran the 5' RACE reads through MiXCR, one entry per CDR3 protein. The data hold under 200,000 distinct CDR3 sequences, with more than 5.5% observed a single time. The source was CD4+ T cells sorted from PBMCs, collected 5 to 6 days after the first yellow fever vaccination. All receptors derive from a young man who received the YFV17D yellow fever vaccine.

CDR3 sequence reads: CASSQPLQGFKNIQYF. For the CDR3, the DNA is TGCGCCAGCAGCCAACCCCTACAGGGTTTCAAAAACATTCAGTACTTC. V and J are TRBV4-1 and TRBJ2-4; D is perhaps TRBD1 (6 bases). CDR1 and CDR2 (germline): MGHRA, YSYEKL. V shed 2 bases and J shed 3 bases, with 14 bases lying between them. CDR3 size: 16 residues.

This clonotype was seen ten or more times. This chain connects TRBV3-1 to TRBJ1-2; unclear D gene. V lost 4 bases, J lost 4 bases, and 7 bases lay in between. Germline V gene sequence: CDR1 LGHDT, CDR2 YNNKEL (reference sequence). CDR3 length: 12 residues. DNA of the CDR3: TGTGCCAGCAGCCGGGAGGGCTATGGCTACACCTTC. The encoded protein is CASSREGYGYTF. Looking up the rest from reference TRBV3-1 and TRBJ1-2 gives the full variable domain: DTAVSQTPKYLVTQMGNDKSIKCEQNLGHDTMYWYKQDSKKFLKIMFSYNNKELIINETVPNRFSPKSPDKAHLNLHINSLELGDSAVYFCASSREGYGYTFGSGTRLTVV.

The chain couples TRBV4-1 to TRBJ1-1; possible D gene TRBD1, 5 bases. Germline assignment: CDR1 MGHRA and CDR2 YSYEKL. Between the trimmed V and J ends, which lost 2 bases and 5 bases, there was a span of 18 bases. CDR3 size: 16 residues. The CDR3 nucleotides read TGCGCCAGCAGCCAAATCCCCCACAGGAGGGAAACTGAAGCTTTCTTT. Its translation: CASSQIPHRRETEAFF.

The V gene is TRBV5-5, the J gene TRBJ2-7; 9 nucleotides match TRBD1. Germline assignment: CDR1 SGHKS and CDR2 YYEKEE (reference sequence). Trimming removed 6 bases from V and 4 bases from J; junction bases left unmatched: 8. This CDR3 spans 14 amino acids. CDR3 sequence reads: CASKQGAFVYEQYV. The CDR3 nucleotides read TGTGCCAGCAAACAGGGGGCTTTTGTGTACGAGCAGTACGTC.

The chain couples TRBV2 to TRBJ2-7, with D possibly being TRBD1 or TRBD2 (5 bases each). The CDR3 consists of 14 residues. CDR1 is SNHLY and CDR2 is FYNNEI in the germline V gene. V dropped 1 base and J dropped 6 bases, with 13 bases sitting between them. The CDR3 DNA reads TGTGCCAGCAGTGAAGGAGAGGGGTTCGGCGAGCAGTACTTC. This translates into CASSEGEGFGEQYF.

This clonotype was detected ten times or more. The chain uses TRBV12-5 and TRBJ1-1; no firm D call. CDR1 is LGHNT, CDR2 FRNRAP, per germline. The CDR3 is 12 residues long. The V end lost 4 bases, the J end lost 1 base, and 4 bases lay between the germline ends. The CDR3 nucleotides are TGTGCTAGTGGTTCACGGAACACTGAAGCTTTCTTT. This sequence encodes CASGSRNTEAFF.

The chain has TRBV20-1 and TRBJ2-7; D is perhaps TRBD1 (6 bases). This CDR3 has 14 residues. CDR1 is DFQATT and CDR2 is SNEGSKA in the germline V gene (reference sequence). V gave up 3 bases and J gave up 5 bases, with 17 bases separating them. The CDR3 region is CSAREKFHRDEQYV. Here the CDR3 DNA reads TGCAGTGCTAGGGAAAAGTTCCACAGGGACGAGCAGTACGTC.

This clonotype was seen ten or more times. The chain recombines TRBV5-1 with TRBJ2-3; D is unresolved. The CDR3 sequence is 14 residues long. V gave up 1 base and J gave up 5 bases, with 11 bases separating them. CDR1 SGHRS and CDR2 YFSETQ come from the germline V gene. CDR3 residues: CASSLQQLRDTQYF. The CDR3 DNA sequence: TGCGCCAGCAGCTTGCAACAGCTAAGAGATACGCAGTATTTT. The full variable domain, its missing parts supplied by reference TRBV5-1 and TRBJ2-3, is KAGVTQTPRYLIKTRGQQVTLSCSPISGHRSVSWYQQTPGQGLQFLFEYFSETQRNKGNFPGRFSGRQFSNSRSEMNVSTLELGDSALYLCASSLQQLRDTQYFGPGTRLTVL.

This clonotype was picked up many times. The chain employs TRBV5-1 and TRBJ2-3; perhaps TRBD2 as D (6 bases). CDR1 and CDR2 (germline): SGHRS, YFSETQ. This CDR3 has 15 amino acids. Trimming pared 0 bases from V and 1 base from J, leaving 9 bases between. The CDR3, as DNA: TGCGCCAGCAGCTTGGGACTAGTCGGCACAGATACGCAGTATTTT. Translating it yields CASSLGLVGTDTQYF.

This clonotype appeared a few times. The chain has TRBV5-1 and TRBJ2-5, with TRBD1 matching over 8 bases. Germline CDR1 SGHRS, CDR2 YFSETQ. V lost 0 bases, J lost 5 bases, and 6 bases stayed unmatched. The CDR3 is 15 amino acids. The CDR3 DNA follows: TGCGCCAGCAGCTTGGCCCAGGGGGCCGGGGAGACCCAGTACTTC. Translation: CASSLAQGAGETQYF.

Remarks on this clonotype: This may be a read error, as it is one base from a much larger clone. The genes are TRBV4-2 and TRBJ1-4; D might be TRBD1 (5 bases). The CDR3 is 21 amino acids. V was shortened by 0 bases and J by 0 bases, with 23 bases between the two germline ends. The germline V gene has CDR1 LGHNA and CDR2 YNFKEQ. The CDR3 spells CASSQEWGPGIIPATNEKLFF. The CDR3 DNA reads as TGTGCCAGCAGCCAAGAGTGGGGACCGGGGATCATCCCAGCAACTAATGAAAAACTGTTTTTT.

This clonotype was recorded many times. The rearrangement joins TRBV11-2 to TRBJ2-2; 14 bases are shared with TRBD2. The CDR3 totals 15 residues. Trimming at V came to 5 bases and at J to 7 bases, leaving 3 bases not matched to a gene. Germline CDR1 and CDR2: SGHAT and FQNNGV. The CDR3 sequence: CASSQGLAGVGELFF. CDR3 sequence (DNA): TGTGCCAGCAGCCAGGGACTAGCGGGGGTCGGGGAGCTGTTTTTT. The full variable domain, completed using reference TRBV11-2 and TRBJ2-2, is EAGVAQSPRYKIIEKRQSVAFWCNPISGHATLYWYQQILGQGPKLLIQFQNNGVVDDSQLPKDRFSAERLKGVDSTLKIQPAKLEDSAVYLCASSQGLAGVGELFFGEGSRLTVL.

This clonotype was seen ten or more times. The chain links TRBV7-2 to TRBJ2-2; TRBD2 matches 8 bases. This CDR3 contains 14 residues. After removal of 3 bases from V and 3 bases from J, the junction contained 0 bases not matched to a gene. Germline CDR1 and CDR2: SGHTA and FQGNSA. The CDR3 coding sequence is TGTGCCAGCAGCTTTAGCGGGGACACCGGGGAGCTGTTTTTT. Protein: CASSFSGDTGELFF.

This clonotype was counted many times. V and J are TRBV9 and TRBJ2-1; D is possibly TRBD1 (5 bases). Between the trimmed V and J ends, which lost 1 base and 1 base, there was a span of 6 bases. Germline-derived CDR1 and CDR2 are SGDLS and YYNGEE. The CDR3 extends over 14 amino acids. This chain's CDR3 is CASSVQGSYNEQFF. In DNA, the CDR3 is TGTGCCAGCAGCGTACAGGGTTCCTACAATGAGCAGTTCTTC. The variable domain in full, completed from reference TRBV9 and TRBJ2-1, reads DSGVTQTPKHLITATGQRVTLRCSPRSGDLSVYWYQQSLDQGLQFLIQYYNGEERAKGNILERFSAQQFPDLHSELNLSSLELGDSALYFCASSVQGSYNEQFFGPGTRLTVL.